A selection of T cell receptor beta chains follows, all from one sample in a study of blood T cell repertoires in COVID-19. Libraries were prepared by immunoSEQ multiplex PCR; TCRdb keeps only in-frame clonotypes and omits some of them. The sample has about 120,000 clones, 80% seen once. The sample comprised peripheral blood. The receptor source for this set is a human donor in a cohort sampled during active COVID-19. Each CDR3 is given with its conserved first and last residue. Fields, in order: CDR3 length, J gene, D gene, clone size, V gene, CDR3 DNA, CDR3 protein. The D gene is left open where the match is weak. The size of a clone is reported for some rows only, either as once, few or many, or as a class for expanded clones.

cdr3_length: 18; j_call: TRBJ2-3; d_call: .; clone_size: .; v_call: TRBV10-2; cdr3_nt: TGCGCCAGCAGCGAATCCTCGATGCTAGCGGACAGTACAGATACGCAGTATTTT; cdr3_aa: CASSESSMLADSTDTQYF
cdr3_length: 15; j_call: TRBJ2-5; d_call: TRBD1; clone_size: many; v_call: TRBV2; cdr3_nt: TGTGCCAGCAATGGATTGAGGACAGGCCAAGAGACCCAGTACTTC; cdr3_aa: CASNGLRTGQETQYF
cdr3_length: 15; j_call: TRBJ2-1; d_call: .; clone_size: .; v_call: TRBV28; cdr3_nt: TGTGCCAGCAGTTTTTTCGGGGGGCCTTACAATGAGCAGTTCTTC; cdr3_aa: CASSFFGGPYNEQFF
cdr3_length: 14; j_call: TRBJ1-4; d_call: TRBD1; clone_size: .; v_call: TRBV9; cdr3_nt: TGTGCCAGCGGTAAGGACAGGTATAATGAAAAACTGTTTTTT; cdr3_aa: CASGKDRYNEKLFF
cdr3_length: 14; j_call: TRBJ2-5; d_call: TRBD2; clone_size: .; v_call: TRBV28; cdr3_nt: TGTGCCAGCAGTTTATTTCGGAGCGGGGGGACCCAGTACTTC; cdr3_aa: CASSLFRSGGTQYF
cdr3_length: 16; j_call: TRBJ2-3; d_call: TRBD1; clone_size: .; v_call: TRBV4-1; cdr3_nt: TGCGCCAGCAGCCCCTTGGGACAGGGAGGGTCAGATACGCAGTATTTT; cdr3_aa: CASSPLGQGGSDTQYF
cdr3_length: 15; j_call: TRBJ2-2; d_call: TRBD1; clone_size: .; v_call: TRBV5-1; cdr3_nt: TGCGCCAGCAGCTACGGACAGGGGGACACCGGGGAGCTGTTTTTT; cdr3_aa: CASSYGQGDTGELFF
cdr3_length: 14; j_call: TRBJ1-1; d_call: .; clone_size: .; v_call: TRBV18; cdr3_nt: TGTGCCAGCTCACCAAATACAGGGAACACTGAAGCTTTCTTT; cdr3_aa: CASSPNTGNTEAFF
cdr3_length: 14; j_call: TRBJ2-2; d_call: .; clone_size: .; v_call: TRBV5-8; cdr3_nt: TGTGCCAGCAGCGGGACACAGCTGACCGGGGAGCTGTTTTTT; cdr3_aa: CASSGTQLTGELFF
cdr3_length: 12; j_call: TRBJ1-2; d_call: TRBD1; clone_size: .; v_call: TRBV27; cdr3_nt: TGTGCCAGCTTCGGACAGGGGAATGGCTACACCTTC; cdr3_aa: CASFGQGNGYTF
cdr3_length: 16; j_call: TRBJ2-1; d_call: .; clone_size: .; v_call: TRBV3-1/TRBV3-2; cdr3_nt: TGTGCCAGCAGCCCCCACGGGGGGCGTGCATACAATGAGCAGTTCTTC; cdr3_aa: CASSPHGGRAYNEQFF
cdr3_length: 14; j_call: TRBJ2-4; d_call: TRBD1; clone_size: .; v_call: TRBV7-6; cdr3_nt: TGTGCCAGCAGCCCGGGACAGGGCGGAAACATTCAGTACTTC; cdr3_aa: CASSPGQGGNIQYF
cdr3_length: 14; j_call: TRBJ2-3; d_call: .; clone_size: few; v_call: TRBV28; cdr3_nt: TGTGCCAGCAGTTTTGTAGCGGGCACAGATACGCAGTATTTT; cdr3_aa: CASSFVAGTDTQYF
cdr3_length: 14; j_call: TRBJ1-2; d_call: .; clone_size: .; v_call: TRBV5-1; cdr3_nt: TGCGCCAGCAGCTTGGAGGGGGTTTTGGGTGGCTACACCTTC; cdr3_aa: CASSLEGVLGGYTF
cdr3_length: 15; j_call: TRBJ2-2; d_call: .; clone_size: .; v_call: TRBV5-1; cdr3_nt: TGCGCCAGCAGCTTGGTACTATCGAACACCGGGGAGCTGTTTTTT; cdr3_aa: CASSLVLSNTGELFF
cdr3_length: 15; j_call: TRBJ1-1; d_call: .; clone_size: .; v_call: TRBV5-4; cdr3_nt: TGTGCCAGCAGCTTGGGGGGGGAGGGAGGTACTGAAGCTTTCTTT; cdr3_aa: CASSLGGEGGTEAFF
cdr3_length: 16; j_call: TRBJ2-1; d_call: .; clone_size: .; v_call: TRBV15; cdr3_nt: TGTGCCACCAGCAGGGGAGTCGGACGTAAAGACAATGAGCAGTTCTTC; cdr3_aa: CATSRGVGRKDNEQFF
cdr3_length: 16; j_call: TRBJ2-1; d_call: TRBD2; clone_size: .; v_call: TRBV3-1/TRBV3-2; cdr3_nt: TGTGCCAGCAGCCCAGGAGGTAGCGGGGGGGCGGATGAGCAGTTCTTC; cdr3_aa: CASSPGGSGGADEQFF
cdr3_length: 14; j_call: TRBJ2-3; d_call: TRBD1; clone_size: once; v_call: TRBV9; cdr3_nt: TGTGCCAGCAGCCGGGACAGGGGGCTAGATACGCAGTATTTT; cdr3_aa: CASSRDRGLDTQYF
cdr3_length: 12; j_call: TRBJ1-1; d_call: .; clone_size: once; v_call: TRBV29-1; cdr3_nt: TGCAGCGTTGACAGGGGTGGGACTGAAGCTTTCTTT; cdr3_aa: CSVDRGGTEAFF
cdr3_length: 14; j_call: TRBJ1-4; d_call: TRBD1; clone_size: .; v_call: TRBV5-5; cdr3_nt: TGTGCCAGCAGCCCTCGACAGGGGGCTGAAAAACTGTTTTTT; cdr3_aa: CASSPRQGAEKLFF
cdr3_length: 13; j_call: TRBJ1-1; d_call: .; clone_size: .; v_call: TRBV19; cdr3_nt: TGTGCCAGTAGTATAACCCGGGGGACTGAAGCTTTCTTT; cdr3_aa: CASSITRGTEAFF
cdr3_length: 15; j_call: TRBJ2-3; d_call: TRBD2; clone_size: .; v_call: TRBV11-2; cdr3_nt: TGTGCCAGCAGCTCCCATAGCGGGGGGGGAGATACGCAGTATTTT; cdr3_aa: CASSSHSGGGDTQYF
cdr3_length: 16; j_call: TRBJ2-5; d_call: TRBD2; clone_size: .; v_call: TRBV7-9; cdr3_nt: TGTGCCAGCAGCCCAGGGACTAGCGGTAACAAAGAGACCCAGTACTTC; cdr3_aa: CASSPGTSGNKETQYF
cdr3_length: 15; j_call: TRBJ2-5; d_call: TRBD2; clone_size: many; v_call: TRBV6-1; cdr3_nt: TGTGCCAGCAGTGAGGGACTAGCGGGGAGAGGCGCCCAGTACTTC; cdr3_aa: CASSEGLAGRGAQYF
cdr3_length: 17; j_call: TRBJ2-7; d_call: TRBD2; clone_size: .; v_call: TRBV13; cdr3_nt: TGTGCCAGCAGCGCCCCCGAACTGCTAGCGGGCTCCTACGAGCAGTACTTC; cdr3_aa: CASSAPELLAGSYEQYF
cdr3_length: 17; j_call: TRBJ1-1; d_call: .; clone_size: .; v_call: TRBV27; cdr3_nt: TGTGCCAGCAGTCCCGGGTACGCCGGGGAAAGAGGAGCTGAAGCTTTCTTT; cdr3_aa: CASSPGYAGERGAEAFF
cdr3_length: 12; j_call: TRBJ1-1; d_call: .; clone_size: .; v_call: TRBV19; cdr3_nt: TGTGCCAGTGCCACAGAGTACACTGAAGCTTTCTTT; cdr3_aa: CASATEYTEAFF
cdr3_length: 18; j_call: TRBJ2-1; d_call: TRBD1; clone_size: few; v_call: TRBV18; cdr3_nt: TGTGCCAGCTCACCACGAGTTTATTTGCAGGGGGCTAACAATGAGCAGTTCTTC; cdr3_aa: CASSPRVYLQGANNEQFF
cdr3_length: 16; j_call: TRBJ1-1; d_call: TRBD1; clone_size: .; v_call: TRBV5-4; cdr3_nt: TGTGCCAGCAGCCTGGACAGGGATTTAATGAACACTGAAGCTTTCTTT; cdr3_aa: CASSLDRDLMNTEAFF
cdr3_length: 13; j_call: TRBJ1-2; d_call: TRBD1; clone_size: .; v_call: TRBV5-1; cdr3_nt: TGCGCCAGCGGCCGGGACAGGGTCTATGGCTACACCTTC; cdr3_aa: CASGRDRVYGYTF
cdr3_length: 17; j_call: TRBJ1-5; d_call: .; clone_size: once; v_call: TRBV15; cdr3_nt: TGTGCCACCAGCAAAGCTTTGGGGGGGGGAGGCAATCAGCCCCAGCATTTT; cdr3_aa: CATSKALGGGGNQPQHF
cdr3_length: 12; j_call: TRBJ2-3; d_call: .; clone_size: .; v_call: TRBV15; cdr3_nt: TGTGCCACCAGCAGAGAAGAGGGAGCGCAGTATTTT; cdr3_aa: CATSREEGAQYF
cdr3_length: 16; j_call: TRBJ2-1; d_call: TRBD1; clone_size: .; v_call: TRBV19; cdr3_nt: TGTGCCAGTAGTATACACAGGGGCAGCTCCTACAATGAGCAGTTCTTC; cdr3_aa: CASSIHRGSSYNEQFF
cdr3_length: 15; j_call: TRBJ2-1; d_call: TRBD1; clone_size: .; v_call: TRBV7-3; cdr3_nt: TGTGCCAGCAGTCGGGACAGGGGTGTCTACAATGAGCAGTTCTTC; cdr3_aa: CASSRDRGVYNEQFF
cdr3_length: 15; j_call: TRBJ1-2; d_call: TRBD1; clone_size: .; v_call: TRBV6-2/TRBV6-3; cdr3_nt: TGTGCCAGCAGTGCCCCGGGACAGGGAAGGTCTGGCTACACCTTC; cdr3_aa: CASSAPGQGRSGYTF
cdr3_length: 15; j_call: TRBJ2-2; d_call: .; clone_size: .; v_call: TRBV7-9; cdr3_nt: TGTGCCAGCAGCTTGAGGTCCAGCATTACCGGGGAGCTGTTTTTT; cdr3_aa: CASSLRSSITGELFF
cdr3_length: 15; j_call: TRBJ1-5; d_call: TRBD1; clone_size: .; v_call: TRBV19; cdr3_nt: TGTGCCAGTAGTATCAGACAGGGAAGGGTTCAGCCCCAGCATTTT; cdr3_aa: CASSIRQGRVQPQHF
cdr3_length: 16; j_call: TRBJ2-5; d_call: TRBD2; clone_size: .; v_call: TRBV20-1; cdr3_nt: TGCAGTGCTAGTATAGTTAGCGGGGGGGCCGGGGAGACCCAGTACTTC; cdr3_aa: CSASIVSGGAGETQYF
cdr3_length: 13; j_call: TRBJ1-1; d_call: .; clone_size: .; v_call: TRBV6-2/TRBV6-3; cdr3_nt: TGTGCCAGCAGTTCCGACATTCCCACTGAAGCTTTCTTT; cdr3_aa: CASSSDIPTEAFF
cdr3_length: 15; j_call: TRBJ2-7; d_call: .; clone_size: .; v_call: TRBV6-5; cdr3_nt: TGTGCCAGCAGTATTACATGGGCAGCCACCTACGAGCAGTACTTC; cdr3_aa: CASSITWAATYEQYF
cdr3_length: 15; j_call: TRBJ2-7; d_call: .; clone_size: .; v_call: TRBV19; cdr3_nt: TGTGCCAGTAGTATGCCCTACCGGGACAAGGGGGAGCAGTACTTC; cdr3_aa: CASSMPYRDKGEQYF
cdr3_length: 17; j_call: TRBJ2-5; d_call: TRBD2; clone_size: .; v_call: TRBV29-1; cdr3_nt: TGCAGCGTTGAAGATCCCACGATAGCGGGAGCCCCAGAGACCCAGTACTTC; cdr3_aa: CSVEDPTIAGAPETQYF
cdr3_length: 16; j_call: TRBJ2-1; d_call: TRBD2; clone_size: .; v_call: TRBV5-1; cdr3_nt: TGCGCCAGCAGCTTTGCCCCTAGCGGAGCTGGGGGGGAGCAGTTCTTC; cdr3_aa: CASSFAPSGAGGEQFF
cdr3_length: 15; j_call: TRBJ2-7; d_call: TRBD2; clone_size: .; v_call: TRBV5-5; cdr3_nt: TGTGCCAGCAGCTTGGCCCCGGGACTATACGACGAGCAGTACTTC; cdr3_aa: CASSLAPGLYDEQYF